The sequence of this TCR beta chain was determined in a study of patients and donors after allogeneic stem cell transplantation. From the RT-PCR reads, TCRdb called clonotypes with MiXCR, one entry per CDR3 protein. The sample consists of around 150,000 distinct CDR3 sequences, approximately 37% of them appearing once. This clonotype has only a few counts. The CDR3 has 13 residues. Losses at the gene ends were 4 bases for V and 6 bases for J; bases not matched to a gene: 5. CDR1 and CDR2 from the germline V gene are SNHLY and FYNNEI. The source of this sequence is a human donor who was either an allogeneic HSCT recipient or a stem cell or donor lymphocyte infusion donor (not recorded which). It is not recorded whose cells these are; they may come from a transplant donor. The chain combines TRBV2 with TRBJ1-1, with 7 bases identical to TRBD1. Sequencing was performed on blood, either unsorted or a sorted T cell fraction (not recorded which). The CDR3 sequence is CASSVTGSAEAFF. CDR3 nucleotides: TGTGCCAGCAGTGTGACAGGGTCGGCTGAAGCTTTCTTT.